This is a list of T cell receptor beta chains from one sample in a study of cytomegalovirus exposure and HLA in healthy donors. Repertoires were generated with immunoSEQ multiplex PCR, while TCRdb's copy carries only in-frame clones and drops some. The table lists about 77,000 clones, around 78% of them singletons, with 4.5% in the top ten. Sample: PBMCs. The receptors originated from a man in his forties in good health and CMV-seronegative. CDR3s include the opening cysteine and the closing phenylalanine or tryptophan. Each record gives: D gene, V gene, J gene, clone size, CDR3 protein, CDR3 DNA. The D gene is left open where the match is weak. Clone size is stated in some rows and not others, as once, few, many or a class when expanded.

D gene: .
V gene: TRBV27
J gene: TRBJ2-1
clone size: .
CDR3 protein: CASSSPTGEFYNEQFF
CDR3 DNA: TGTGCCAGCAGTTCACCTACCGGGGAATTCTACAATGAGCAGTTCTTC

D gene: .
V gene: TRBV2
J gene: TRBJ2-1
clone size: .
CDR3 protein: CASKQGGLPYNEQFF
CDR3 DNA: TGTGCCAGCAAACAGGGCGGGTTGCCCTACAATGAGCAGTTCTTC

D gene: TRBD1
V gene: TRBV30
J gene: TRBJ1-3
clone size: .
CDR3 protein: CAWSRQGASGNTIYF
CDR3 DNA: TGTGCCTGGAGTCGGCAGGGGGCGAGTGGAAACACCATATATTTT

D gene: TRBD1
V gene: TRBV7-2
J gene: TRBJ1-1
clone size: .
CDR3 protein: CASSLDRSNTEAFF
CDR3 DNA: TGTGCCAGCAGCTTGGACAGGTCGAACACTGAAGCTTTCTTT

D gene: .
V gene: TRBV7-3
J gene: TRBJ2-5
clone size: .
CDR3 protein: CASSLSAGSEETQYF
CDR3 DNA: TGTGCCAGCAGCTTAAGCGCGGGGTCGGAAGAGACCCAGTACTTC

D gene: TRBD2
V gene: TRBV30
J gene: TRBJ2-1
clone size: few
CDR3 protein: CAWSPPRLAGAYNEQFF
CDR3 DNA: TGTGCCTGGAGTCCACCTCGACTCGCGGGAGCCTACAATGAGCAGTTCTTC

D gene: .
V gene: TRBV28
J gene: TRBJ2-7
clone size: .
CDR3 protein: CASIGPLGSGLYEQYF
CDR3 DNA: TGTGCCAGCATTGGCCCTCTGGGTAGCGGTCTCTACGAGCAGTACTTC

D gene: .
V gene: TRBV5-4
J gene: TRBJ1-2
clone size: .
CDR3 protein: CASSSREGGSYTF
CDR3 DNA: TGTGCCAGCAGCAGTCGGGAGGGTGGAAGCTACACCTTC

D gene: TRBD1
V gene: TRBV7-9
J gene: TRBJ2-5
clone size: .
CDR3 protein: CASSFSGTAQETQYF
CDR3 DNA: TGTGCCAGCAGCTTCTCCGGGACAGCTCAAGAGACCCAGTACTTC

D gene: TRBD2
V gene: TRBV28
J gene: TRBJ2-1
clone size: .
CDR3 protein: CASSSEAGGPPNEQFF
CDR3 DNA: TGTGCCAGCAGTTCTGAAGCGGGAGGGCCGCCAAATGAGCAGTTCTTC

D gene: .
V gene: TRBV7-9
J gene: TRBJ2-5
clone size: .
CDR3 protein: CASSLAEAQFNQYF
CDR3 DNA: TGTGCCAGCAGCTTAGCCGAGGCCCAATTTAACCAGTACTTC

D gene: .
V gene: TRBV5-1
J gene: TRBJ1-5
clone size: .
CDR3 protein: CASRERYSNQPQHF
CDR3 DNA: TGCGCCAGCAGGGAGAGGTATAGCAATCAGCCCCAGCATTTT

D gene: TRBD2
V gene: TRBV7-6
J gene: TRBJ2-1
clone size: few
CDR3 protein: CASSPLSGRGVEQFF
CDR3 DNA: TGTGCCAGCAGCCCCCTTAGCGGGAGGGGGGTGGAGCAGTTCTTC

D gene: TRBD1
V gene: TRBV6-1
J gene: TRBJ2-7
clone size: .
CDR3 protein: CASWHPGQGAREQYF
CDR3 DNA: TGTGCCAGCTGGCATCCGGGACAGGGGGCGAGGGAGCAGTACTTC

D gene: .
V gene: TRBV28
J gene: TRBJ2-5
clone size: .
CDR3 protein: CASGGLTQYF
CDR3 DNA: TGTGCCAGCGGGGGGTTGACCCAGTACTTC

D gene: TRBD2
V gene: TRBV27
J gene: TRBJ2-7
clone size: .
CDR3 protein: CAGQTSGRVSYEQYF
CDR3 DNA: TGTGCCGGTCAAACAAGCGGGAGGGTTTCCTACGAGCAGTACTTC

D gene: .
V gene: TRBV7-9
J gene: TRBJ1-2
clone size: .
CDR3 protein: CASSLIGTNYYTF
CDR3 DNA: TGTGCCAGCAGCTTAATCGGCACCAACTACTACACCTTC

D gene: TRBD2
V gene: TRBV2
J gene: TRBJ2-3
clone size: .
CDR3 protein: CASSEVLAGADTQYF
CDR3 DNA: TGTGCCAGCAGTGAAGTTCTAGCGGGGGCCGATACGCAGTATTTT

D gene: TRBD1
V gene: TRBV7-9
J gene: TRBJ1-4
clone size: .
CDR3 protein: CASSSGRGTGHEKLFF
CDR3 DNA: TGTGCCAGCAGCTCCGGGCGCGGGACAGGGCACGAAAAACTGTTTTTT

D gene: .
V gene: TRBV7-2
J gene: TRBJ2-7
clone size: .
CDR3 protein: CASSLPVSYEQYF
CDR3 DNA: TGTGCCAGCAGCTTACCCGTATCCTACGAGCAGTACTTC

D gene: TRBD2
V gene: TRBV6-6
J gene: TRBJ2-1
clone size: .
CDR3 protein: CASSYSGAGGDNEQFF
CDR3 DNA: TGTGCCAGCAGTTACTCGGGAGCGGGAGGAGACAATGAGCAGTTCTTC

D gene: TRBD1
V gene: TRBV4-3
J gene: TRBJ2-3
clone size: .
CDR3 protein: CASSQVRDRYTDTQYF
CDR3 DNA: TGCGCCAGCAGCCAAGTCCGGGACAGATACACAGATACGCAGTATTTT

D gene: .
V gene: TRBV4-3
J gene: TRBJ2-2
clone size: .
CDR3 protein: CASSQERATGELFF
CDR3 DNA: TGCGCCAGCAGCCAAGAGCGAGCGACCGGGGAGCTGTTTTTT

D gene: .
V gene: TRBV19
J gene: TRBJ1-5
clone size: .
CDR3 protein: CASSISAGQLNQPQHF
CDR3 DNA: TGTGCCAGTAGTATATCAGCTGGGCAGCTCAATCAGCCCCAGCATTTT

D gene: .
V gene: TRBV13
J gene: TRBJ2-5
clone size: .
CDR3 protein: CASSLDQGSEQYF
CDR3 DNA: TGTGCCAGCAGCTTAGACCAGGGTTCGGAGCAGTACTTC

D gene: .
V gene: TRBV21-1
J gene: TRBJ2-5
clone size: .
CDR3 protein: CASSKMASGRKETQYF
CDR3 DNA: TGTGCCAGCAGCAAAATGGCTAGCGGGAGAAAGGAGACCCAGTACTTC

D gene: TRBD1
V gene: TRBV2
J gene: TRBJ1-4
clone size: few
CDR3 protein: CASSTLPTGWATNEKLFF
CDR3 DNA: TGTGCCAGCAGTACCCTACCGACAGGGTGGGCAACTAATGAAAAACTGTTTTTT

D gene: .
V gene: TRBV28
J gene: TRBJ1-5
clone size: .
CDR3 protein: CASSSQGSNQPQHF
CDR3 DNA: TGTGCCAGCAGTTCTCAGGGATCAAATCAGCCCCAGCATTTT

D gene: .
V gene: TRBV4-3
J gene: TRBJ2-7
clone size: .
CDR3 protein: CASGLHTGCSYEQYF
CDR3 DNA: TGCGCCAGCGGGCTCCACACAGGGTGCTCCTACGAGCAGTACTTC

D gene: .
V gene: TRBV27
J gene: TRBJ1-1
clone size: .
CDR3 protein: CATAGTRNTEAFF
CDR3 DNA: TGTGCCACCGCCGGGACAAGGAACACTGAAGCTTTCTTT

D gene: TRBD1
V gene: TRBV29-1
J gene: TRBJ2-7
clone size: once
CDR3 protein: CSVATGGNQANYF
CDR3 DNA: TGCAGCGTGGCGACAGGGGGAAACCAAGCGAATTACTTC

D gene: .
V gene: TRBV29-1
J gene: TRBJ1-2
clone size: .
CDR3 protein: CSVARVGDYGYTF
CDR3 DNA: TGCAGCGTAGCCAGGGTAGGGGACTATGGCTACACCTTC